These T cell receptor beta chains were read from a single sample in a study of blood T cell repertoires in COVID-19. TCRdb keeps only in-frame clones here, not all; method: immunoSEQ multiplex PCR. The top ten hold over 25% of the sample, which has about 150,000 clones, approximately 83% seen once. Sequencing was done on a sample of peripheral blood. The origin of the receptors is a woman aged 55-75 years with acute or convalescent COVID-19. The CDR3 runs from the conserved cysteine through the conserved F or W. Fields, in order: clone size, V gene, D gene, J gene, CDR3 protein, CDR3 DNA. D genes are given only for firm matches. Rows may omit the clone size; those that give it use once, few, many or a size class.

size: NA; V: TRBV5-5; D: NA; J: TRBJ1-3; CDR3: CASSLLMSTGNTIYF; DNA: TGTGCCAGCAGCTTGCTTATGAGTACTGGAAACACCATATATTTT
size: NA; V: TRBV7-9; D: NA; J: TRBJ1-2; CDR3: CASSLALRYGYTF; DNA: TGTGCCAGCAGCTTAGCCCTACGCTATGGCTACACCTTC
size: NA; V: TRBV27; D: NA; J: TRBJ2-5; CDR3: CASSSGLYQETQYF; DNA: TGTGCCAGCAGTTCAGGGCTTTACCAAGAGACCCAGTACTTC
size: NA; V: TRBV6-5; D: NA; J: TRBJ1-5; CDR3: CASRGGYQPQHF; DNA: TGTGCCAGCAGGGGGGGGTATCAGCCCCAGCATTTT
size: NA; V: TRBV15; D: TRBD1; J: TRBJ1-2; CDR3: CATSRGTGGLYGYTF; DNA: TGTGCCACCAGCAGAGGAACAGGGGGCCTCTATGGCTACACCTTC
size: NA; V: TRBV6-5; D: TRBD1; J: TRBJ1-2; CDR3: CASSLTGGDYGYTF; DNA: TGTGCCAGTTCACTGACAGGGGGCGACTATGGCTACACCTTC
size: NA; V: TRBV5-5; D: NA; J: TRBJ1-1; CDR3: CASSLVQGVNTEAFF; DNA: TGTGCCAGCAGCTTGGTTCAGGGCGTGAACACTGAAGCTTTCTTT
size: NA; V: TRBV4-1; D: NA; J: TRBJ1-3; CDR3: CASSPSSRSAGNTIYF; DNA: TGCGCCAGCAGCCCTTCTTCCCGGTCCGCTGGAAACACCATATATTTT
size: NA; V: TRBV6-5; D: TRBD1; J: TRBJ1-2; CDR3: CASRRGQNYGYTF; DNA: TGTGCCAGCAGACGGGGACAGAACTATGGCTACACCTTC
size: NA; V: TRBV2; D: TRBD2; J: TRBJ2-1; CDR3: CASSYIPGGTRPDNEQFF; DNA: TGTGCCAGCAGTTACATACCGGGCGGGACTAGGCCTGACAATGAGCAGTTCTTC
size: NA; V: TRBV10-1; D: NA; J: TRBJ1-1; CDR3: CASSERGQFEAFF; DNA: TGCGCCAGCAGTGAGAGGGGACAATTTGAAGCTTTCTTT
size: few; V: TRBV5-1; D: TRBD1; J: TRBJ1-1; CDR3: CASSPDREGTEAFF; DNA: TGCGCCAGCAGCCCGGACAGGGAGGGGACTGAAGCTTTCTTT
size: NA; V: TRBV27; D: NA; J: TRBJ2-7; CDR3: CASSYKSGAYEQYF; DNA: TGTGCCAGCAGTTATAAATCGGGAGCCTACGAGCAGTACTTC
size: NA; V: TRBV18; D: NA; J: TRBJ1-2; CDR3: CASVTGTNYGYTF; DNA: TGTGCCAGCGTTACAGGGACCAACTATGGCTACACCTTC
size: NA; V: TRBV30; D: TRBD1; J: TRBJ1-2; CDR3: CAWAGQDYGYTF; DNA: TGTGCCTGGGCGGGACAGGACTATGGCTACACCTTC
size: NA; V: TRBV19; D: NA; J: TRBJ2-3; CDR3: CASSIRGDTQYF; DNA: TGTGCCAGTAGTATAAGGGGAGATACGCAGTATTTT
size: NA; V: TRBV12-5; D: TRBD1; J: TRBJ1-5; CDR3: CASGLFTGVQPQHF; DNA: TGTGCTAGTGGTTTGTTTACAGGGGTTCAGCCCCAGCATTTT
size: NA; V: TRBV5-8; D: NA; J: TRBJ1-2; CDR3: CASSPDSWGYTF; DNA: TGTGCCAGCAGCCCTGACAGTTGGGGCTACACCTTC
size: NA; V: TRBV3-1/TRBV3-2; D: TRBD2; J: TRBJ2-1; CDR3: CASSYGTSGGYNEQFF; DNA: TGTGCCAGCAGCTACGGGACTAGCGGGGGCTACAATGAGCAGTTCTTC
size: NA; V: TRBV19; D: TRBD1; J: TRBJ2-1; CDR3: CASSPGTGGRSYYNEQFF; DNA: TGTGCCAGTAGTCCGGGGACAGGGGGCCGCTCGTACTACAATGAGCAGTTCTTC
size: once; V: TRBV5-1; D: NA; J: TRBJ1-4; CDR3: CASSPGQGIEKLFF; DNA: TGCGCCAGCAGCCCGGGCCAGGGGATTGAAAAACTGTTTTTT
size: NA; V: TRBV6-5; D: NA; J: TRBJ1-5; CDR3: CASAIQDSNQPQHF; DNA: TGTGCCAGTGCTATACAGGATAGCAATCAGCCCCAGCATTTT
size: NA; V: TRBV18; D: TRBD2; J: TRBJ2-2; CDR3: CASSRQTSGEANTGELFF; DNA: TGTGCCAGCTCACGGCAGACTAGCGGAGAAGCGAACACCGGGGAGCTGTTTTTT
size: NA; V: TRBV9; D: NA; J: TRBJ2-2; CDR3: CASSPGRTGELFF; DNA: TGTGCCAGCAGCCCAGGCCGGACCGGGGAGCTGTTTTTT
size: once; V: TRBV7-3; D: TRBD1; J: TRBJ2-7; CDR3: CASSFGQGSGEQYF; DNA: TGTGCCAGCAGCTTCGGACAGGGAAGTGGCGAGCAGTACTTC
size: NA; V: TRBV5-1; D: NA; J: TRBJ2-3; CDR3: CASSLGQSTDTQYF; DNA: TGCGCCAGCAGCTTGGGGCAGAGCACAGATACGCAGTATTTT
size: NA; V: TRBV19; D: NA; J: TRBJ1-2; CDR3: CASRSEALGRAYGYTF; DNA: TGTGCCTCGAGGTCGGAGGCGTTAGGGCGCGCCTATGGCTACACCTTC
size: NA; V: TRBV18; D: TRBD1; J: TRBJ2-1; CDR3: CASSPPGQGVYNEQFF; DNA: TGTGCCAGCTCACCACCGGGACAGGGGGTCTACAATGAGCAGTTCTTC
size: NA; V: TRBV4-2; D: TRBD1; J: TRBJ1-5; CDR3: CASSQDRSGQGDPTQHF; DNA: TGTGCCAGCAGCCAAGATAGGTCGGGACAGGGGGACCCTACGCAGCATTTT
size: once; V: TRBV9; D: TRBD1; J: TRBJ2-2; CDR3: CASSSPWGQSYTGELFF; DNA: TGTGCCAGCAGCTCCCCATGGGGACAGAGCTACACCGGGGAGCTGTTTTTT
size: NA; V: TRBV6-5; D: NA; J: TRBJ2-2; CDR3: CASSSPRSLAGELFF; DNA: TGTGCCAGCAGTTCTCCCAGAAGTTTGGCCGGGGAGCTGTTTTTT
size: NA; V: TRBV9; D: NA; J: TRBJ1-5; CDR3: CASSVGALFDQPQHF; DNA: TGTGCCAGCAGCGTAGGGGCACTCTTTGATCAGCCCCAGCATTTT
size: NA; V: TRBV12-3/TRBV12-4; D: NA; J: TRBJ2-2; CDR3: CASTLIDTGELFF; DNA: TGTGCCAGCACCTTAATTGACACCGGGGAGCTGTTTTTT
size: NA; V: TRBV28; D: TRBD1; J: TRBJ1-3; CDR3: CASGTASSGNTIYF; DNA: TGTGCCAGCGGGACAGCGAGCTCTGGAAACACCATATATTTT
size: NA; V: TRBV12-3/TRBV12-4; D: NA; J: TRBJ1-6; CDR3: CASRVQNGGSLHF; DNA: TGTGCCAGCCGCGTCCAGAATGGGGGGTCCCTCCACTTT
size: NA; V: TRBV28; D: TRBD1; J: TRBJ1-2; CDR3: CASSLGVGQKYYGYTF; DNA: TGTGCCAGCAGTTTGGGGGTGGGACAGAAATACTATGGCTACACCTTC
size: NA; V: TRBV6-5; D: NA; J: TRBJ1-6; CDR3: CASSRVFGGNSPLHF; DNA: TGTGCCAGCAGTAGAGTCTTTGGGGGGAATTCACCCCTCCACTTT
size: NA; V: TRBV5-4; D: NA; J: TRBJ2-7; CDR3: CASSGYSFTSYEQYF; DNA: TGTGCCAGCAGCGGTTACAGCTTTACCTCCTACGAGCAGTACTTC
size: NA; V: TRBV4-1; D: NA; J: TRBJ1-1; CDR3: CASSQGGRRNTEAFF; DNA: TGCGCCAGCAGCCAAGGAGGGAGAAGGAACACTGAAGCTTTCTTT
size: NA; V: TRBV11-2; D: NA; J: TRBJ2-5; CDR3: CASSLDLWDSLGQTQYF; DNA: TGTGCCAGCAGCTTAGATTTGTGGGACTCCCTCGGCCAGACCCAGTACTTC
size: NA; V: TRBV12-3/TRBV12-4; D: NA; J: TRBJ2-4; CDR3: CASTHGRGNIQYF; DNA: TGTGCCAGCACCCATGGTAGAGGGAACATTCAGTACTTC
size: NA; V: TRBV5-1; D: TRBD1; J: TRBJ1-3; CDR3: CASAKGTRDSSGNTIYF; DNA: TGCGCCAGCGCCAAGGGGACTCGGGACAGTTCTGGAAACACCATATATTTT
size: once; V: TRBV10-1; D: NA; J: TRBJ2-2; CDR3: CASSESSINTGELFF; DNA: TGCGCCAGCAGTGAATCTAGTATTAACACCGGGGAGCTGTTTTTT
size: NA; V: TRBV11-3; D: NA; J: TRBJ1-5; CDR3: CASSLDSVEVSQPQHF; DNA: TGTGCCAGCAGCTTAGATAGCGTTGAGGTAAGTCAGCCCCAGCATTTT
size: NA; V: TRBV4-1; D: TRBD2; J: TRBJ2-1; CDR3: CASSQDRGAGRSYNEQFF; DNA: TGCGCCAGCAGCCAAGATAGAGGAGCGGGGAGATCCTACAATGAGCAGTTCTTC
size: once; V: TRBV24-1; D: TRBD1; J: TRBJ2-1; CDR3: CATSEDRGEQFF; DNA: TGTGCCACCAGTGAAGACAGGGGCGAGCAGTTCTTC
size: NA; V: TRBV5-1; D: TRBD2; J: TRBJ2-7; CDR3: CASSASTGTTIAYEQYF; DNA: TGCGCCAGCAGTGCAAGCACCGGGACTACTATTGCCTACGAGCAGTACTTC
size: NA; V: TRBV29-1; D: TRBD2; J: TRBJ2-2; CDR3: CSVAAGLRTGELFF; DNA: TGCAGCGTTGCAGCGGGGCTGCGAACCGGGGAGCTGTTTTTT
size: NA; V: TRBV11-2; D: NA; J: TRBJ1-5; CDR3: CASSLDGGNLNQPQHF; DNA: TGTGCCAGCAGCTTAGACGGGGGAAATCTCAATCAGCCCCAGCATTTT
size: NA; V: TRBV12-5; D: NA; J: TRBJ2-2; CDR3: CASGARLNTGELFF; DNA: TGTGCTAGTGGGGCCAGGCTGAACACCGGGGAGCTGTTTTTT